This entry concerns a single T cell receptor beta chain. TCRdb called the 5' RACE reads again in MiXCR, with one record for every CDR3 protein. The sample shows 200,000 to 300,000 distinct CDR3 sequences, approximately 7% of them seen only once. The data belong to a study of identical twins. The same sample was also used in a study of yellow fever vaccine responses in identical twins.

Sequenced material: memory (CD45RO+) T cells sorted from blood. The receptor comes from a woman aged 18-29 years in good health.

CDR3 in DNA: TGCGCCAGCAGCTTGACCAACCCTAGCACAGATACGCAGTATTTT. It encodes CASSLTNPSTDTQYF. This rearrangement joins TRBV5-1 to TRBJ2-3; D ambiguous. The CDR3 totals 15 residues. Germline V lookup: CDR1 SGHRS, CDR2 YFSETQ. The V end lost 1 base, the J end lost 0 bases, and 9 bases lay between the germline ends.